This T cell receptor (beta chain) came from a study of T cell changes during pregnancy in multiple sclerosis. Assay: immunoSEQ multiplex PCR; the TCRdb copy retains only in-frame clones and omits some. Of 55,000 to 65,000 clones detected, approximately 92% appear once; the ten largest clones hold more than 1.3%. The CDR3 runs to 19 residues. V dropped 0 bases and J dropped 1 base, with 21 bases sitting between them. Per the germline V gene, CDR1 is WSHSY and CDR2 is SAAADI. The material sequenced was peripheral blood, taken in the second trimester of pregnancy. V gene TRBV10-2 combines with J gene TRBJ1-1, with D perhaps matching TRBD1 (6 bases). The source is a female donor with multiple sclerosis, enrolled in a pregnancy study. The DNA of the CDR3 is TGCGCCAGCAGTGAGTCATGGATAGTAGCCGGACAGCAGAACACTGAAGCTTTCTTT. It is translated as CASSESWIVAGQQNTEAFF.